A selection of T cell receptor beta chains follows, all from one sample in a study of monozygotic twins with cystic fibrosis. Assay: immunoSEQ multiplex PCR; the TCRdb copy retains only in-frame clones and omits some. The sample consists of some 30,000 clones, roughly nine tenths of them appearing once. Sequencing was performed on blood. These receptor sequences come from a girl between 2 and 10 years old with cystic fibrosis. The CDR3 runs from the conserved cysteine through the conserved F or W. D genes are given only for firm matches. Not every row has a clone size; where given, it reads once, few, many or a size class.

j_call | clone_size | d_call | v_call | cdr3_nt | cdr3_aa
TRBJ2-7 | . | TRBD2 | TRBV4-2 | TGTGCCAGCAGCCAAGAGGCTAGCGGTAGTGTCCACGAGCAGTACTTC | CASSQEASGSVHEQYF
TRBJ1-2 | few | . | TRBV28 | TGTGCCAGCAGTTTCCGGGGTGTACTGAATGGCTACACCTTC | CASSFRGVLNGYTF
TRBJ2-1 | . | TRBD2 | TRBV4-3 | TGCGCCAGCAGCCAAGATCGGGCTAGCGGGAGGGGTGATGAGCAGTTCTTC | CASSQDRASGRGDEQFF
TRBJ1-1 | . | . | TRBV6-4 | TGTGCCAGCAGTGACTCACAGAACACTGAAGCTTTCTTT | CASSDSQNTEAFF
TRBJ1-1 | . | . | TRBV7-2 | TGTGCCAGCAGCTCCGACAGGCTGAACACTGAAGCTTTCTTT | CASSSDRLNTEAFF
TRBJ2-7 | . | TRBD2 | TRBV2 | TGTGCCAGCCGAAGGGGAGGGTACGAGCAGTACTTC | CASRRGGYEQYF
TRBJ1-5 | once | . | TRBV27 | TGTGCCAGCAGTTTACCTAATCAGCCCCAGCATTTT | CASSLPNQPQHF
TRBJ2-3 | . | TRBD1 | TRBV6-4 | TGTGCCAGCACCCCCACAGGGGGTAGCACAGATACGCAGTATTTT | CASTPTGGSTDTQYF
TRBJ1-1 | . | . | TRBV25-1 | TGTGCCAGCAGTGGGACCGTCAGGAACACTGAAGCTTTCTTT | CASSGTVRNTEAFF
TRBJ1-2 | . | TRBD1 | TRBV30 | TGTGCCTGCCAGATCAGACAGGGGATCTTTAACTATGGCTACACCTTC | CACQIRQGIFNYGYTF
TRBJ1-2 | . | . | TRBV14 | TGTGCCAGCAGCCAAGCGAGACATGGCTACACCTTC | CASSQARHGYTF
TRBJ2-5 | . | . | TRBV11-2 | TGTGCCAGCAGCCCCACCGGGCTCCAAGAGACCCAGTACTTC | CASSPTGLQETQYF
TRBJ1-2 | . | . | TRBV4-1 | TGCGCCAGCAGCCAGAGGGAGGTCAGGGACGGCTATGGCTACACCTTC | CASSQREVRDGYGYTF
TRBJ2-6 | . | TRBD1 | TRBV7-2 | TGTGCCAGCAGCTCTAACAGGGGATCTGGGGCCAACGTCCTGACTTTC | CASSSNRGSGANVLTF
TRBJ2-4 | . | . | TRBV28 | TGTGCCAGCAGCTTTAGTGAAAACATTCAGTACTTC | CASSFSENIQYF
TRBJ1-2 | . | . | TRBV2 | TGTGCCAGCAGTGACGGGGGAGGAGGCTACACCTTC | CASSDGGGGYTF
TRBJ1-2 | . | TRBD1 | TRBV11-2 | TGTGCCAGCAGCCAAACAGGGGGGGAGGGCTACACCTTC | CASSQTGGEGYTF
TRBJ2-3 | . | . | TRBV28 | TGTGCCAGCAGTTCCCCCGGGACCCTCGGAGCGCAGTATTTT | CASSSPGTLGAQYF
TRBJ1-1 | . | TRBD1 | TRBV4-3 | TGCGCCAGCAGCCTAGGGACAGGGCACACTGAAGCTTTCTTT | CASSLGTGHTEAFF
TRBJ1-1 | once | . | TRBV7-6 | TGTGCCAGCAGCCCGACAGGTATGAACACTGAAGCTTTCTTT | CASSPTGMNTEAFF
TRBJ2-7 | . | TRBD2 | TRBV15 | TGTGCCACCAGCAGAGAACTAGCGGGAGACAGAGGCGAGCAGTACTTC | CATSRELAGDRGEQYF
TRBJ2-7 | . | TRBD1 | TRBV7-2 | TGTGCCAGCAGCAACACCTATCCGGGACAGCCAACCCACCGCGAGTACTTC | CASSNTYPGQPTHREYF
TRBJ2-1 | . | . | TRBV4-3 | TGCGCCAGCAGCCAAGATGTCGGGCTAGTCCATGAGCAGTTCTTC | CASSQDVGLVHEQFF
TRBJ2-3 | few | TRBD2 | TRBV7-2 | TGTGCCAGCAGGAAACCTAGCGGGGTAACAGATACGCAGTATTTT | CASRKPSGVTDTQYF
TRBJ2-1 | . | . | TRBV19 | TGTGCCAGTAGTACTAGGTCGACAGAGCAGTTCTTC | CASSTRSTEQFF
TRBJ2-7 | once | . | TRBV2 | TGTGCCAGCATACCAGGGAACATGAGCTCCTACGAGCAGTACTTC | CASIPGNMSSYEQYF
TRBJ1-3 | . | . | TRBV5-6 | TGTGCCAGCAGCTTACCGTCCTCTGGAAACACCATATATTTT | CASSLPSSGNTIYF
TRBJ2-7 | once | . | TRBV6-6 | TGTGCCAGCAGTTACTCGGGGGTTGGGAGCCCCTACGAGCAGTACTTC | CASSYSGVGSPYEQYF
TRBJ2-2 | . | . | TRBV7-8 | TGTGCCAGCAGCTTAGTATCGGCGAACACCGGGGAGCTGTTTTTT | CASSLVSANTGELFF
TRBJ2-7 | . | . | TRBV11-2 | TGTGCCAGCAGCTTAGACGGGGACGAGCAGTACTTC | CASSLDGDEQYF
TRBJ2-2 | . | TRBD1 | TRBV2 | TGTGCCAGCAGCGCCCCCTTAGGACAGGGGGAAAACGGGAACACCGGGGAGCTGTTTTTT | CASSAPLGQGENGNTGELFF
TRBJ2-7 | . | . | TRBV6-5 | TGTGCCAGCAGTTCATACACCTACGAGCAGTACTTC | CASSSYTYEQYF
TRBJ2-2 | once | . | TRBV27 | TGTGCCAGCAGCCGAGAGTTGACCGGGGAGCTGTTTTTT | CASSRELTGELFF
TRBJ2-7 | . | TRBD2 | TRBV5-1 | TGCGCCAGCAGCTCCGTAGGACTAGCGGGAGGAAGGTACGAGCAGTACTTC | CASSSVGLAGGRYEQYF
TRBJ1-4 | . | . | TRBV30 | TGTGCCTGGAACCCGGGACACTCAACTAATGAAAAACTGTTTTTT | CAWNPGHSTNEKLFF
TRBJ2-6 | . | . | TRBV5-6 | TGTGCCAGCAGCTTTGACTCTGGGGCCAACGTCCTGACTTTC | CASSFDSGANVLTF
TRBJ1-2 | . | TRBD1 | TRBV7-8 | TGTGCCAGCAGCTTAGCAGGGACAGGGAGTGGTGGCTACACCTTC | CASSLAGTGSGGYTF
TRBJ1-1 | . | . | TRBV5-1 | TGCGCCAGCACCTTGGAATCCCGCACTGAAGCTTTCTTT | CASTLESRTEAFF
TRBJ1-2 | . | TRBD1 | TRBV11-2 | TGTGCCAGCAGCTTAGGTTTTCAGGGGGCGATCAGTGGCTACACCTTC | CASSLGFQGAISGYTF
TRBJ2-7 | . | TRBD2 | TRBV5-1 | TGCGCCAGCAGCTTGTCCGCTAGCGGGGGGTACGAGCAGTACTTC | CASSLSASGGYEQYF
TRBJ1-3 | . | TRBD1 | TRBV7-9 | TGTGCCAGCAGTTGGACAGGAGGAAACTCTGGAAACACCATATATTTT | CASSWTGGNSGNTIYF
TRBJ1-2 | . | . | TRBV5-6 | TGTGCCAGCAGCTTGGGTAGGAGCCTCTATGGCTACACCTTC | CASSLGRSLYGYTF
TRBJ1-1 | . | . | TRBV9 | TGTGCCAGCAGCCCCAAGGACAGAAGGGTGACTGAAGCTTTCTTT | CASSPKDRRVTEAFF
TRBJ1-3 | . | . | TRBV13 | TGTGCCAGCAGCTTGGACTCGACTTCTGGAAACACCATATATTTT | CASSLDSTSGNTIYF
TRBJ2-1 | once | TRBD2 | TRBV7-9 | TGTGCCAGCACTCCTAGCGGCTCCTACAATGAGCAGTTCTTC | CASTPSGSYNEQFF
TRBJ2-2 | . | TRBD1 | TRBV10-3 | TGTGCCATCAGTGGGGACAGGGGCACCGGGGAGCTGTTTTTT | CAISGDRGTGELFF
TRBJ1-1 | . | . | TRBV5-6 | TGTGCCAGCAGCCCCACAGGGAACACTGAAGCTTTCTTT | CASSPTGNTEAFF
TRBJ2-7 | . | . | TRBV4-1 | TGCGCCAGCAGCCAAGATCTAGCGTCCTACGAGCAGTACTTC | CASSQDLASYEQYF
TRBJ1-2 | . | TRBD1 | TRBV30 | TGTGCCTGGACCCCAGGGGGCGGAGACGCCTATGGCTACACCTTC | CAWTPGGGDAYGYTF
TRBJ1-1 | . | TRBD1 | TRBV15 | TGTGCCACCAAGACAGGGGGCTTGGGTGAAGCTTTCTTT | CATKTGGLGEAFF
TRBJ2-5 | . | . | TRBV4-1 | TGCGCCAGCAGCCGACCCGAAGGGGGACTAAGGGCAGAGACCCAGTACTTC | CASSRPEGGLRAETQYF
TRBJ1-1 | . | . | TRBV5-1 | TGCGCCAGCAGCCCCCTCAGGACACAAGACACTGAAGCTTTCTTT | CASSPLRTQDTEAFF
TRBJ2-2 | . | . | TRBV7-6 | TGTGCCAGCAGCTTGGTCACCGGGGAGCTGTTTTTT | CASSLVTGELFF
TRBJ2-7 | . | . | TRBV6-5 | TGTGCCAGCAGTTACTCGGGGGAGTCCGAGCAGTACTTC | CASSYSGESEQYF